A selection of T cell receptor beta chains follows, all from one sample in a study of human versus mouse CDR3 diversity and MHC coevolution. Profiled with immunoSEQ multiplex PCR; TCRdb holds only in-frame clones, not every one. Of roughly 81,000 clones listed, 93% were seen once; the top ten hold approximately 1.5%. The sample consisted of naive CD4+ T cells from blood. The receptor set was obtained from a person aged 25 to 75 in good health. Both conserved end residues are part of each CDR3. Each record gives: CDR3 protein, CDR3 DNA, J gene, D gene, V gene, clone size. A D gene is named only where the DNA matches it firmly. Clone size is not always given. Where it is, it says once, few, many or a class for expanded clones.

CASSLGSGYGYTF,TGTGCCAGCAGCTTAGGTTCAGGCTATGGCTACACCTTC,TRBJ1-2,-,TRBV11-2,-
CASRNWTRGLPDTQYF,TGTGCCAGCAGAAACTGGACTAGGGGTCTTCCGGATACGCAGTATTTT,TRBJ2-3,TRBD2,TRBV6-8,-
CSVVARVNTEAFF,TGCAGCGTTGTGGCCAGGGTGAACACTGAAGCTTTCTTT,TRBJ1-1,-,TRBV29-1,-
CASSLQASGGAREDEQFF,TGTGCCAGCAGTTTACAGGCTAGCGGGGGGGCTAGGGAGGATGAGCAGTTCTTC,TRBJ2-1,TRBD2,TRBV28,-
CASTAASAGNTIYF,TGTGCCAGCACCGCGGCTTCTGCTGGAAACACCATATATTTT,TRBJ1-3,-,TRBV7-2,-
CASSSTGRSYGYTF,TGTGCCAGCAGCTCGACAGGCCGTTCATATGGCTACACCTTC,TRBJ1-2,-,TRBV7-2,-
CASSLRLAGGHSMEETQYF,TGTGCTAGCAGCTTACGACTAGCGGGGGGCCATTCTATGGAAGAGACCCAGTACTTC,TRBJ2-5,TRBD2,TRBV7-7,-
CAWSADSPSYNEQFF,TGTGCCTGGAGTGCGGACAGCCCATCCTACAATGAGCAGTTCTTC,TRBJ2-1,-,TRBV30,-
CATSRDLSIQTDTQYF,TGTGCCACCAGCAGAGATCTAAGTATCCAAACAGATACGCAGTATTTT,TRBJ2-3,-,TRBV15,-
CSVRTGRVGELFF,TGCAGCGTTAGGACAGGGAGAGTCGGGGAGCTGTTTTTT,TRBJ2-2,TRBD1,TRBV29-1,-
CASSRGTGGFYGYTF,TGCGCCAGCAGCAGAGGGACAGGGGGTTTCTATGGCTACACCTTC,TRBJ1-2,TRBD1,TRBV4-3,-
CAIGDPTGAYEQYF,TGTGCCATAGGGGATCCTACAGGGGCGTACGAGCAGTACTTC,TRBJ2-7,TRBD1,TRBV6-1,-
CASSLALADEKLFF,TGTGCCAGCAGCTTAGCGCTGGCGGATGAAAAACTGTTTTTT,TRBJ1-4,-,TRBV7-2,-
CASSLAGTSSYNEQFF,TGTGCCAGCAGCTTAGCGGGGACAAGCTCCTACAATGAGCAGTTCTTC,TRBJ2-1,-,TRBV7-6,-
CASSPGQGVEDTQYF,TGTGCCAGCAGCCCAGGACAGGGCGTAGAAGATACGCAGTATTTT,TRBJ2-3,TRBD1,TRBV11-3,-
CASRLRASTDTQYF,TGTGCCAGCCGACTACGGGCTAGCACAGATACGCAGTATTTT,TRBJ2-3,-,TRBV7-2,once
CAWSSGDWVNEQFF,TGTGCCTGGAGTTCGGGGGACTGGGTCAATGAGCAGTTCTTC,TRBJ2-1,-,TRBV30,-
CASGLVLRAGSDTQYF,TGTGCTAGTGGTTTGGTACTCAGGGCTGGTTCAGATACGCAGTATTTT,TRBJ2-3,-,TRBV12-5,-
CASSLNTGFVGNTIYF,TGTGCCAGCAGCTTAAATACAGGGTTCGTAGGAAACACCATATATTTT,TRBJ1-3,-,TRBV7-6,-
CASSPRTAYEQYF,TGTGCCAGCAGTCCCCGTACAGCCTACGAGCAGTACTTC,TRBJ2-7,-,TRBV27,once
CASSPGLAGVSEQFF,TGTGCCAGCAGCCCGGGACTAGCGGGAGTTAGTGAGCAGTTCTTC,TRBJ2-1,TRBD2,TRBV11-3,once
CASSRRDRGPYEQYF,TGTGCCAGCTCACGCCGGGACAGGGGGCCCTACGAGCAGTACTTC,TRBJ2-7,TRBD1,TRBV18,-
CASSRLDRDNQPQHF,TGCGCCAGCAGCCGATTGGACAGGGACAATCAGCCCCAGCATTTT,TRBJ1-5,TRBD1,TRBV4-1,-
CASSVRGTQNTGELFF,TGTGCCAGCAGCGTAAGAGGGACTCAAAACACCGGGGAGCTGTTTTTT,TRBJ2-2,-,TRBV9,-
CSARQGERAFF,TGCAGTGCGAGACAGGGGGAGAGAGCTTTCTTT,TRBJ1-1,TRBD1,TRBV20-1,-
CASTGTGSYEQYF,TGTGCCAGCACCGGGACAGGGTCCTACGAGCAGTACTTC,TRBJ2-7,TRBD1,TRBV6-5,-
CASSFPGQGAYEQYF,TGTGCCAGCAGTTTCCCGGGACAGGGGGCATACGAGCAGTACTTC,TRBJ2-7,TRBD1,TRBV28,-
CASSSPWTAYGYTF,TGTGCCAGCAGCTCCCCGTGGACAGCCTATGGCTACACCTTC,TRBJ1-2,-,TRBV7-2,-
CASLLAGDNEQFF,TGTGCCAGCCTGCTAGCGGGGGACAATGAGCAGTTCTTC,TRBJ2-1,TRBD2,TRBV7-9,-
CAWRGGFGTANSPLHF,TGTGCCTGGAGAGGGGGGTTTGGGACAGCTAATTCACCCCTCCACTTT,TRBJ1-6,TRBD1,TRBV30,-
CASSPLRQGDSPLHF,TGTGCCAGCTCACCACTTCGACAGGGGGATTCACCCCTCCACTTT,TRBJ1-6,TRBD1,TRBV18,-
CASSLDRGYEQYF,TGTGCCAGCAGCTTAGATAGGGGCTACGAGCAGTACTTC,TRBJ2-7,-,TRBV7-9,-
CASSFTGSYGYTF,TGTGCCAGCAGCTTCACAGGGTCCTATGGCTACACCTTC,TRBJ1-2,-,TRBV7-2,-
CASSIDRGRLGDIQYF,TGTGCCAGTAGTATAGATCGCGGCAGGCTAGGGGACATTCAGTACTTC,TRBJ2-4,-,TRBV19,-
CASSTEQGVGEQYF,TGTGCCAGCAGTACCGAACAGGGGGTTGGCGAGCAGTACTTC,TRBJ2-7,TRBD1,TRBV28,-
CASSVEAGLYTEAFF,TGTGCCAGCAGCGTAGAGGCAGGGTTATACACTGAAGCTTTCTTT,TRBJ1-1,-,TRBV9,-
CASSFAATNEKLFF,TGCGCCAGCAGCTTCGCGGCGACTAATGAAAAACTGTTTTTT,TRBJ1-4,-,TRBV5-1,-